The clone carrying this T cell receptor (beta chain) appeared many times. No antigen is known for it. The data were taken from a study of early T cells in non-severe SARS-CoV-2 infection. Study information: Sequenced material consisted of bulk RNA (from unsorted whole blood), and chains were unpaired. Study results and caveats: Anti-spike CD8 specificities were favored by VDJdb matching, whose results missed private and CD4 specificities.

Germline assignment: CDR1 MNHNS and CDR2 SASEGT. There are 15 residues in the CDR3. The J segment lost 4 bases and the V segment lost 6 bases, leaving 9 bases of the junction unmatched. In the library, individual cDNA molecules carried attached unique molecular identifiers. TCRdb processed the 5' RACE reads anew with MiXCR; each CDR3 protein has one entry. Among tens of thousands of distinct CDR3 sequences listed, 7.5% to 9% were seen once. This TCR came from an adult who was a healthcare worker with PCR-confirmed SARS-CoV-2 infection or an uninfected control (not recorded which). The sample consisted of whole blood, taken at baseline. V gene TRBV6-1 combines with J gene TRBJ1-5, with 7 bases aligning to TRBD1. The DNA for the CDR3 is TGTGCCAGCAGATCGGACAGGCTGGGGAATCAGCCCCAGCATTTT. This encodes CASRSDRLGNQPQHF.